This passage covers 24 T cell receptor beta chains from one sample sequenced in a study of T-cell reconstitution after alpha-beta-depleted transplantation in children. A TCRbeta library incorporating unique molecular identifiers was prepared. TCRdb re-derived calls from the PCR reads in MiXCR, one entry per CDR3 protein. The profile shows 540,000 or so distinct CDR3 sequences, approximately 22% of them singletons. Sequenced here: PBMCs, mostly from graft donor cells, sampled 360 days after TCRalphabeta/CD19-depleted stem cell transplant. These receptors originate from a boy younger than two who had a stem cell transplant for acute myeloid leukemia, so the T cells may come from the graft donor.

The chain uses TRBV20-1 and TRBJ2-7; no reliable D call. The germline V gene encodes CDR1 DFQATT and CDR2 SNEGSKA (reference sequence). Trimming removed 3 bases from V and 2 bases from J, with 8 bases in between. The CDR3 is 12 residues long. CDR3 bases: TGCAGTGCTAGCCGATCAACCTACGAGCAGTACTTC. Translated: CSASRSTYEQYF.

This clonotype appeared a few times. The gene calls are TRBV28 and TRBJ1-5, with D perhaps matching TRBD1 (5 bases). The germline gives CDR1 MDHEN, CDR2 SYDVKM. V lost 5 bases and J 3 bases, leaving 14 bases between the germline ends. The CDR3 spans 15 residues. Here the CDR3 reads CASSAAQGTNQPQHF. The CDR3 bases are TGTGCCAGCAGTGCAGCCCAGGGAACCAATCAGCCCCAGCATTTT.

This clonotype was observed a handful of times. The chain uses TRBV28 and TRBJ2-5; the match to TRBD1 covers 7 bases. This CDR3 comprises 14 residues. The germline V gene encodes CDR1 MDHEN and CDR2 SYDVKM. V was clipped by 5 bases and J by 5 bases; unmatched bases: 8. As DNA, the CDR3 is TGTGCCAGCAGTCCACCCCAGGACAGGGAGACCCAGTACTTC. It specifies CASSPPQDRETQYF.

The CDR3 bases are TGCAGTGCTAGAAGGGGACTAGATCCTAGCACAGATACGCAGTATTTT. Encoded protein: CSARRGLDPSTDTQYF. The chain carries TRBV20-1 and TRBJ2-3, with 8 nucleotides matching TRBD2. The CDR3 loop spans 16 amino acids. Looked up from germline, CDR1 is DFQATT and CDR2 is SNEGSKA (reference sequence). With V trimmed by 2 bases and J by 0 bases, 7 bases remained unmatched.

This clonotype was counted between two and nine times. This chain joins TRBV6-1 and TRBJ1-6, with D unresolved. V lost 6 bases and J 0 bases, leaving 12 bases between the germline ends. The germline gives CDR1 MNHNS, CDR2 SASEGT. The CDR3 runs 16 residues. The CDR3 spells CASSPWESSYNSPLHF. As DNA, the CDR3 is TGTGCCAGCAGCCCTTGGGAGAGCTCCTATAATTCACCCCTCCACTTT.

This clonotype was recorded at least ten times. The CDR3 here is CASSPGLARYEQYF. CDR3 nucleotides: TGTGCCAGCAGCCCTGGACTAGCGCGCTACGAGCAGTACTTC. V gene TRBV13 combines with J gene TRBJ2-7; TRBD2 aligns across 9 bases. Losses at the gene ends were 5 bases for V and 3 bases for J; bases not matched to a gene: 5. The CDR3 covers 14 residues. CDR1 PRHDT and CDR2 FYEKMQ come from the germline V gene (reference sequence).

The rearrangement uses TRBV5-1 and TRBJ2-1; possibly TRBD1 for D (6 bases). Trimming took 4 bases from V and 6 from J, leaving 14 bases between them. The CDR3 is made up of 14 amino acids. Per germline, CDR1 SGHRS and CDR2 YFSETQ. The DNA of the CDR3 is TGCGCCAGCAGCCTCCCGGGACACCTCAATGAGCAGTTCTTC. This codes for CASSLPGHLNEQFF. Variable domain in full (rest from reference TRBV5-1 and TRBJ2-1): KAGVTQTPRYLIKTRGQQVTLSCSPISGHRSVSWYQQTPGQGLQFLFEYFSETQRNKGNFPGRFSGRQFSNSRSEMNVSTLELGDSALYLCASSLPGHLNEQFFGPGTRLTVL.

This CDR3 reads CATSRGRNEQFF. The CDR3 DNA follows: TGTGCCACCAGCAGGGGAAGGAATGAGCAGTTCTTC. The chain is built from TRBV24-1 and TRBJ2-1; maybe TRBD1 (6 bases). The CDR3 totals 12 residues. V dropped 7 bases and J dropped 7 bases, with 10 bases sitting between them. Per the germline V gene, CDR1 is KGHDR and CDR2 is SFDVKD.

This clonotype was seen ten or more times. CDR3 region: CASSPGTWGPDTQYF. In nucleotides, the CDR3 is TGTGCCAGTAGTCCCGGGACTTGGGGCCCAGATACGCAGTATTTT. The chain couples TRBV19 to TRBJ2-3; D perhaps matches TRBD2 (6 bases). CDR1 LNHDA and CDR2 SQIVND come from the germline V gene (reference sequence). The V end was cut by 5 bases, the J end by 4 bases, with 16 bases between. The CDR3 runs to 15 residues.

This clonotype was observed many times. V is TRBV2 and J is TRBJ2-1; 7 bases agree with TRBD1. The CDR3 extends over 14 amino acids. Germline CDR1 is SNHLY and CDR2 is FYNNEI. Trimming removed 7 bases from V and 1 base from J; junction bases left unmatched: 4. CDR3 region: CASIEGQSYNEQFF. CDR3 coding DNA: TGTGCCAGCATAGAGGGACAGTCCTACAATGAGCAGTTCTTC.

This clonotype occurred a few times. The V and J genes are TRBV20-1 and TRBJ2-5; 16 bases align to TRBD2. This CDR3 is 17 amino acids long. Per the germline V gene, CDR1 is DFQATT and CDR2 is SNEGSKA (reference sequence). V dropped 5 bases and J dropped 4; count of bases not matched to a gene: 10. As DNA, the CDR3 is TGCAGTGCTCCCCCGGGACTAGCGGGGGGGCGGGGAGAGACCCAGTACTTC. This encodes CSAPPGLAGGRGETQYF.

This sequence joins TRBV12-3 or TRBV12-4 and TRBJ2-4, with D unclear. V shed 1 base and J shed 15 bases, with 10 bases lying between them. This CDR3 contains 11 residues. The CDR3 coding sequence is TGTGCCAGCAGTTTAGGGGTCCTTCGGTACTTC. It is translated as CASSLGVLRYF.

This sequence joins TRBV7-9 and TRBJ2-1; tentative D call: TRBD2 (7 bases). Between the trimmed V and J ends, which lost 5 bases and 2 bases, there was a span of 16 bases. CDR1 is SEHNR, CDR2 FQNEAQ, per germline (reference sequence). The CDR3 totals 16 residues. The DNA of the CDR3 is TGTGCCAGCAGCCCCCCCGGGGGGCCCCCCTACAATGAGCAGTTCTTC. It yields the protein CASSPPGGPPYNEQFF.

V usage is TRBV6-5 and J usage is TRBJ1-2; D ambiguous. The germline V gene encodes CDR1 MNHEY and CDR2 SVGAGI. The CDR3 spans 13 residues. Trimming removed 3 bases from V and 5 bases from J, with 10 bases in between. Here the CDR3 reads CASSYLGIYGYTF. CDR3 sequence (DNA): TGTGCCAGCAGTTATTTGGGTATTTATGGCTACACCTTC.

This clonotype was observed a handful of times. V and J are TRBV20-1 and TRBJ2-1; D not certain. CDR3 size: 11 residues. Per the germline V gene, CDR1 is DFQATT and CDR2 is SNEGSKA (reference sequence). V lost 0 bases and J 15 bases, leaving 12 bases between the germline ends. CDR3 in amino acids: CSARDLTNPFF. The DNA of the CDR3 is TGCAGTGCTAGAGATCTGACCAACCCGTTCTTC.

There are a few counts of this clonotype. This rearrangement joins TRBV4-3 to TRBJ1-3; no clear D gene. CDR3 length: 16 residues. The V gene lost 0 bases and the J gene lost 0 bases, with 9 bases spanning the gap. The germline gives CDR1 LGHNA, CDR2 YSLEER. CDR3 sequence (DNA): TGCGCCAGCAGCCAAGACAGGCGGTCCTCTGGAAACACCATATATTTT. As protein: CASSQDRRSSGNTIYF.

This clonotype was detected only a few times. V gene TRBV21-1 combines with J gene TRBJ2-1; the table calls TRBD1, which could not be checked here. TRBV21-1 is a pseudogene. CDR3 length: 18 residues. The CDR3 nucleotides are TGTGCCAGCAGCAAGCGGGACAGGGTTCCCCGCTCCTACAATGAGCAGTTCTTC. This codes for CASSKRDRVPRSYNEQFF.

This clonotype was seen many times. The genes are TRBV6-5 and TRBJ2-7; TRBD1 might be the D (6 bases). Germline values: CDR1 MNHEY, CDR2 SVGAGI. V lost 6 bases to trimming and J lost 0 bases, with 12 bases between them. The CDR3 runs 14 residues. CDR3 region: CASSPGASSYEQYF. DNA for the CDR3: TGTGCCAGCAGCCCAGGGGCCAGCTCCTACGAGCAGTACTTC.

This clonotype was observed many times. This rearrangement joins TRBV14 to TRBJ2-2; tentative D call: TRBD2 (6 bases). Germline loops: CDR1 SGHDN, CDR2 FVKESK. The length of the CDR3 is 14 residues. The germline V and J ends were trimmed by 2 bases and 9 bases, with 13 bases remaining between them. DNA of the CDR3: TGTGCCAGCAGCCAACCGGGACTCTCTCGGGAGCTGTTTTTT. Translating it yields CASSQPGLSRELFF.

The chain is built from TRBV24-1 and TRBJ2-5; D gene unclear. CDR3 size: 13 residues. Trimming stripped 0 bases from V and 5 bases from J, with 6 bases between. Germline lookup yields CDR1 KGHDR and CDR2 SFDVKD. The CDR3: CATSDLWKETQYF. The CDR3 bases are TGTGCCACCAGTGATTTGTGGAAGGAGACCCAGTACTTC.

This chain connects TRBV20-1 to TRBJ2-1; no firm D call. The germline gives CDR1 DFQATT, CDR2 SNEGSKA (reference sequence). Between the trimmed V and J ends, which lost 6 bases and 0 bases, there was a span of 9 bases. This CDR3 region has 13 residues. CDR3 nucleotide sequence: TGCAGTGCAGACCACGGCTCCTACAATGAGCAGTTCTTC. Encoded protein: CSADHGSYNEQFF.

This clonotype was seen a handful of times. The chain couples TRBV29-1 to TRBJ2-2, with TRBD1 matching over 7 bases. V was pared by 2 bases and J by 6 bases, with 0 bases of the junction left unmatched. Germline values: CDR1 SQVTM, CDR2 ANQGSEA. This CDR3 is 12 amino acids long. CDR3 bases: TGCAGCGTTGAACAGGGGGCCGGGGAGCTGTTTTTT. Encoded protein: CSVEQGAGELFF.

This clonotype was detected a few times. V gene TRBV7-2 combines with J gene TRBJ1-2; 9 bases fit TRBD1. V shed 5 bases and J 6 bases; nucleotides not matched to a gene: 7. CDR1 is SGHTA, CDR2 FQGNSA, per germline. The CDR3 length is 14 residues. CDR3: CASSPRTGANGYTF. As DNA, the CDR3 is TGTGCCAGCAGCCCTCGGACAGGGGCGAATGGCTACACCTTC. Using reference TRBV7-2 and TRBJ1-2 for the parts outside the CDR3, the full variable domain is GAGVSQSPSNKVTEKGKDVELRCDPISGHTALYWYRQSLGQGLEFLIYFQGNSAPDKSGLPSDRFSAERTGGSVSTLTIQRTQQEDSAVYLCASSPRTGANGYTFGSGTRLTVV.

This clonotype appeared many times. The chain carries TRBV7-9 and TRBJ2-1, with TRBD1 matching 9 bases. Trimming at V came to 10 bases and at J to 7 bases, leaving 14 bases not matched to a gene. Germline loops: CDR1 SEHNR, CDR2 FQNEAQ (reference sequence). The CDR3 consists of 15 residues. CDR3 sequence reads: CATSPGTGSGNEQFF. In DNA form, the CDR3 reads TGTGCCACCTCGCCCGGGACAGGGAGCGGGAATGAGCAGTTCTTC.